The rows below give T cell receptor beta chains drawn from one sample of a study of blood T cell repertoires in COVID-19. Method: immunoSEQ multiplex PCR; TCRdb's copy keeps in-frame clones and lacks some. The table has under 300,000 clones, more than 70% seen once. Sequences were obtained from peripheral blood. These TCRs come from a woman aged 35 to 49 who had recovered from COVID-19. Each CDR3 is given with its conserved first and last residue. A D gene is named only where the DNA matches it firmly. Clone size is given for some rows only: seen once, a few or many times, or a class if the clone is expanded.

cdr3_aa,cdr3_nt,clone_size,d_call,v_call,j_call
CASSGIAGYTDTQYF,TGTGCCAGCAGCGGGATAGCGGGTTACACAGATACGCAGTATTTT,-,TRBD2,TRBV9,TRBJ2-3
CASSFGQMNTEAFF,TGCGCCAGCAGCTTCGGACAGATGAACACTGAAGCTTTCTTT,-,-,TRBV5-1,TRBJ1-1
CASSADRSGNSGNTIYF,TGTGCCAGCAGTGCGGACAGGTCTGGAAACTCTGGAAACACCATATATTTT,-,TRBD1,TRBV2,TRBJ1-3
CASSLTGYSYEQYF,TGTGCCAGCTCTTTAACTGGCTACAGCTACGAGCAGTACTTC,-,-,TRBV25-1,TRBJ2-7
CASRSSGSSGEQFF,TGTGCCAGCAGAAGTAGCGGGAGCAGTGGTGAGCAGTTCTTC,-,TRBD2,TRBV7-3,TRBJ2-1
CASSETGNSYEQYF,TGTGCCAGCAGTGAAACAGGGAACTCCTACGAGCAGTACTTC,-,-,TRBV6-1,TRBJ2-7
CASSGQLNTEAFF,TGTGCCAGCAGTGGACAGCTGAACACTGAAGCTTTCTTT,-,-,TRBV12-3/TRBV12-4,TRBJ1-1
CASSEENEMSEQYF,TGTGCCAGCAGTGAAGAAAACGAAATGAGCGAGCAGTACTTC,-,-,TRBV2,TRBJ2-7
CASSSGRGGRSDEQFF,TGTGCCAGCAGCTCGGGGCGGGGCGGCCGGAGCGACGAGCAGTTCTTC,-,-,TRBV7-3,TRBJ2-1
CASSPRGQGNNSPLHF,TGTGCCAGCAGCCCCAGAGGACAGGGGAATAATTCACCCCTCCACTTT,few,TRBD1,TRBV7-2,TRBJ1-6
CASSRRASGNTIYF,TGCGCCAGCAGCCGGAGAGCGTCAGGAAACACCATATATTTT,-,-,TRBV4-3,TRBJ1-3
CSVEEGQRGSWTQYF,TGCAGCGTTGAAGAAGGTCAGCGCGGCTCCTGGACCCAGTACTTC,-,-,TRBV29-1,TRBJ2-5
CASSQVTSGIDTDTQYF,TGTGCCAGCAGCCAAGTCACTAGCGGGATTGACACAGATACGCAGTATTTT,-,TRBD2,TRBV14,TRBJ2-3
CASSIVLAGASQETQYF,TGTGCCAGTAGTATTGTGCTAGCGGGGGCCTCACAAGAGACCCAGTACTTC,-,TRBD2,TRBV19,TRBJ2-5
CASSLTRVQETQYF,TGTGCCAGCAGCTTAACCAGGGTACAGGAGACCCAGTACTTC,-,-,TRBV7-3,TRBJ2-5
CSVLTDTKGDSPLHF,TGCAGCGTTCTGACAGATACAAAGGGGGATTCACCCCTCCACTTT,once,-,TRBV29-1,TRBJ1-6
CASSPDPGQKGHGYTF,TGTGCCAGCTCACCAGATCCGGGACAAAAGGGGCATGGCTACACCTTC,-,-,TRBV18,TRBJ1-2
CASSSFSGGYEQYF,TGTGCCAGCAGCTCCTTTTCAGGGGGCTACGAGCAGTACTTC,once,TRBD1,TRBV7-9,TRBJ2-7
CASRAAIGAGGNEQFF,TGTGCCAGCAGGGCGGCGATTGGGGCCGGGGGCAATGAGCAGTTCTTC,-,-,TRBV25-1,TRBJ2-1